This is a list of T cell receptor beta chains from one sample in a study of human T cells and chemical hapten exposure. TCRdb processed the RACE reads anew with MiXCR; each CDR3 protein has one entry. The table lists under 400,000 distinct CDR3 sequences, approximately 5.1% of them singletons, with roughly 2.6% in the top ten. This specimen was whole blood, taken in connection with sensitization to the hapten diphenylcyclopropenone (DPC). Every receptor here comes from a woman aged 50 to 60 with alopecia areata. Some clones in this sample may be carry-over from other donors' samples. The CDR3 runs from the conserved cysteine through the conserved F or W. A D gene is named only where the DNA matches it firmly. Clone size is stated in some rows and not others, as once, few, many or a class when expanded.

>TRBJ2-3|TRBD2|many|TRBV4-2
CASSQYAGGYTDTQYF
TGTGCCAGCAGCCAATACGCGGGAGGTTACACAGATACGCAGTATTTT
>TRBJ2-1|NA|many|TRBV15
CATSRGPGLVNEQFF
TGTGCCACCAGCAGGGGTCCGGGACTCGTTAATGAGCAGTTCTTC
>TRBJ1-3|NA|NA|TRBV27
CASYGNGPAAPGNTIYF
TGTGCCAGCTACGGAAATGGACCTGCCGCTCCGGGAAACACCATATATTTT
>TRBJ2-5|NA|many|TRBV29-1
CSVGVSETQYF
TGCAGCGTAGGGGTTTCAGAGACCCAGTACTTC
>TRBJ1-5|NA|many|TRBV12-3/TRBV12-4
CASSPQGPNSNQPQHF
TGTGCCAGCAGTCCCCAGGGACCGAATAGCAATCAGCCCCAGCATTTT
>TRBJ1-5|NA|few|TRBV27
CASSLISRGGQPQHF
TGTGCCAGCAGTTTAATAAGCAGGGGCGGTCAGCCCCAGCATTTT
>TRBJ2-1|NA|few|TRBV10-1
CASREGGIVNEQFF
TGCGCCAGCAGAGAAGGCGGGATCGTCAATGAGCAGTTCTTC
>TRBJ2-7|TRBD1|many|TRBV6-5
CASSYPRGPKAYEQYF
TGTGCCAGCAGTTACCCCAGGGGGCCAAAGGCCTACGAGCAGTACTTC
>TRBJ1-1|NA|NA|TRBV24-1
CATSDYHEGENTEAFF
TGTGCCACCAGTGATTATCACGAAGGCGAGAACACTGAAGCTTTCTTT
>TRBJ1-4|NA|NA|TRBV4-2
CASSLFTEKLFF
TGTGCCAGCAGCCTATTTACTGAAAAACTGTTTTTT
>TRBJ2-3|TRBD2|few|TRBV4-1
CASSQLLAGPATDTQYF
TGCGCCAGCAGCCAACTATTAGCGGGACCCGCCACAGATACGCAGTATTTT